The 9 T cell receptor beta chains reported below all come from one sample, sequenced in a study of PD-1 blockade in classical Hodgkin lymphoma. Time point given: newly diagnosed, previously untreated cHL patient sample. Researchers report purifying CD4+ T cells from thawed PBMCs by magnetic negative selection. Assay: immunoSEQ multiplex PCR; the TCRdb copy retains only in-frame clones and omits some. The table records 30,000 to 40,000 clones, about 89% of them present only once. The specimen sequenced was CD4+ T cells from blood. The receptors here all came from a human donor with classical Hodgkin lymphoma.

The chain recombines TRBV11-2 with TRBJ1-5, with a tentative D call TRBD1 (5 bases). V dropped 3 bases and J dropped 7 bases, with 10 bases sitting between them. The CDR3 loop spans 13 amino acids. Germline V CDR1 and CDR2: SGHAT, FQNNGV. CDR3 bases: TGTGCCAGCAGCTTGGGCAGGGACCAGCCCCAGCATTTT. It translates to CASSLGRDQPQHF.

The CDR3 nucleotides read TGTGCCAGCAGCATCGGGACTAGCGGGAGTATGGGCACAGATACGCAGTATTTT. Protein product: CASSIGTSGSMGTDTQYF. This chain links TRBV11-2 with TRBJ2-3, with 14 bases matching TRBD2. CDR1 SGHAT and CDR2 FQNNGV come from the germline V gene. V lost 5 bases, J lost 1 base, and 8 bases stayed unmatched. The CDR3 has 18 residues.

The rearrangement joins TRBV4-1 to TRBJ2-7; 8 bases match TRBD2. The J segment lost 3 bases and the V segment lost 0 bases, leaving 16 bases of the junction unmatched. Looked up from germline, CDR1 is MGHRA and CDR2 is YSYEKL. The CDR3 runs to 19 residues. This CDR3 reads CASSQESLAGTTRIYEQYF. CDR3 in DNA: TGCGCCAGCAGCCAAGAATCCCTAGCGGGTACAACTCGGATCTACGAGCAGTACTTC.

This rearrangement joins TRBV6-6 to TRBJ1-4, with no clear D. The germline V gene has CDR1 MNHNY and CDR2 SVGAGI (reference sequence). This CDR3 is built from 11 residues. The ends were cut back, 6 bases at V and 7 bases at J, with 6 bases in the middle. CDR3 residues: CASRDAEKLFF. CDR3 nucleotide sequence: TGTGCCAGCAGGGACGCTGAAAAACTGTTTTTT.

J is TRBJ1-2 and V is TRBV2; tentatively, D is TRBD1 (5 bases). CDR3 length: 16 amino acids. From germline, CDR1 is SNHLY and CDR2 FYNNEI. The V gene lost 2 bases and the J gene lost 4 bases, with 17 bases spanning the gap. The CDR3: CASSEFLRGEGYGYTF. The CDR3 DNA reads as TGTGCCAGCAGTGAATTCTTGAGAGGGGAGGGCTATGGCTACACCTTC.

Worth noting for this clone: The sample has other DNA sequences that encode this CDR3 too. CDR3 DNA sequence: TGCGCCAGCAGCCCCCAGGGCAGCTCCTACGAGCAGTACTTC. The encoded protein is CASSPQGSSYEQYF. The rearrangement links TRBV5-1 to TRBJ2-7; D might be TRBD1 (5 bases). The CDR3 covers 14 residues. V lost 4 bases and J lost 0, with 11 bases in between. Per the germline V gene, CDR1 is SGHRS and CDR2 is YFSETQ.

This rearrangement joins TRBV6-1 to TRBJ1-5; no firm D call. CDR1 and CDR2 (germline): MNHNS, SASEGT. V was trimmed by 1 base and J by 6 bases, leaving 7 bases between them. The CDR3 loop spans 13 amino acids. CDR3: CASSEGASQPQHF. The CDR3 DNA is TGTGCCAGCAGTGAAGGGGCTAGTCAGCCCCAGCATTTT.

The chain links TRBV6-6 to TRBJ1-5; weak D call: TRBD1 (6 bases). There are 14 residues in the CDR3. The V and J ends lost 6 bases and 3 bases respectively, with 12 bases between them. CDR1 and CDR2 (germline): MNHNY, SVGAGI (reference sequence). The CDR3 nucleotides read TGTGCCAGCAGGGAGGGGGGGACCAATCAGCCCCAGCATTTT. It is translated as CASREGGTNQPQHF.

The rearrangement joins TRBV5-5 to TRBJ2-2, with 11 bases aligning to TRBD2. The V and J ends lost 0 bases and 5 bases, in that order; junction bases with no gene match: 6. This CDR3 is built from 17 residues. Germline-derived CDR1 and CDR2 are SGHKS and YYEKEE (reference sequence). In nucleotides, the CDR3 is TGTGCCAGCAGCTTGGGACTAGCGGGGTTGTTGACCGGGGAGCTGTTTTTT. This translates into CASSLGLAGLLTGELFF.